A selection of T cell receptor beta chains follows, all from one sample in a study of shared T cell receptors in the human thymus. TCRdb's copy holds only in-frame clones and misses some; the assay was immunoSEQ multiplex PCR. The sample has roughly 500,000 clones, approximately 80% seen once; the top ten hold around 0.013%. The sample was also reused in another study, on human thymus T cells.

The sample comprised thymocytes. Source of these receptors: a boy under three years old with a congenital heart defect. Each CDR3 is given without its conserved first and last residue.

j_call v_call cdr3_aa
TRBJ2-7 TRBV10-3 AHGGREHEQY
TRBJ2-7 TRBV5-1 ASSFYRGIYEQY
. TRBV27 ASSLVAGGRYEQY
TRBJ1-4 TRBV7-6 ASSPLGQGGEKLF
TRBJ2-1 TRBV4-3 ASSPLAEAYNEQF
TRBJ2-7 TRBV5-8 ASSLRSSGLSYEQY
TRBJ1-3 TRBV6-4 ASSDGGNTIY
TRBJ2-1 TRBV29-1 SVVGHYVSYNEQF
TRBJ2-7 TRBV12-5 ASGLANGTGGWDEQY
TRBJ2-7 TRBV7-2 ASSSGWTGAEQY